The next 21 T cell receptor beta chains were all read from a single sample in a study of regulatory T cells in long-lasting Graves disease. As to time point: newly diagnosed GD, antithyroid drugs for less than 3 months. The authors made the TCR library using RNA they extracted from PBMCs. With iRepertoire HTBI primers and Arm-PCR of CDR3 regions, TCR beta libraries were built. TCRdb analysed the multiplex PCR reads with MiXCR anew, one entry per CDR3 protein. The sample has approximately 310,000 distinct CDR3 sequences; about 18% are singletons. Sequenced here: peripheral blood mononuclear cells (PBMCs), sampled at new diagnosis, from a patient treated with antithyroid drugs. The receptors come from a female donor with Graves disease.

The sample holds many counts of this clonotype. V and J are TRBV6-1 and TRBJ2-2, with D perhaps TRBD2 (6 bases). The CDR3 spans 19 residues. Germline V CDR1 and CDR2: MNHNS, SASEGT. V lost 8 bases to trimming and J lost 6 bases, with 31 bases between them. The CDR3 region has the DNA TGTGCCAGCCTACGCAGGACCCGAAATCGCCAGAGGGAGGCCGGGGAGCTGTTTTTT. It translates to CASLRRTRNRQREAGELFF.

This clonotype appeared many times. The chain is built from TRBV2 and TRBJ2-6; D might be TRBD2 (6 bases). The V end was cut by 7 bases, the J end by 1 base, with 11 bases between. The length of the CDR3 is 15 residues. Per the germline V gene, CDR1 is SNHLY and CDR2 is FYNNEI. The CDR3 nucleotides read TGTGCCAGCACGGAGGAGGGGTCTGGGGCCAACGTCCTGACTTTC. This codes for CASTEEGSGANVLTF.

Of note for this clonotype: A far bigger clonotype differs at one base, so this is likely a read error. The gene calls are TRBV6-2 or TRBV6-3 and TRBJ2-7, with a tentative D call TRBD2 (5 bases). Trimming shortened V by 5 bases and J by 2 bases, and 13 bases separated the two germline ends. The length of the CDR3 is 14 residues. Germline V gene sequence: CDR1 MNHEY, CDR2 SVGEGT. The CDR3 spells CASSPGRVPYEQYF. In DNA form, the CDR3 reads TGTGCCAGCAGTCCCGGGCGGGTCCCCTACGAGCAGTACTTC.

This clonotype was observed many times. The genes are TRBV30 and TRBJ1-1, with D perhaps TRBD1 (5 bases). There are 13 residues in the CDR3. V lost 2 bases, J lost 10 bases, and 17 bases lay in between. From germline, CDR1 is GTSNPN and CDR2 SVGIG (reference sequence). This chain's CDR3 is CAWSPGLTRGAFF. CDR3 DNA sequence: TGTGCCTGGAGTCCAGGGCTAACGAGGGGAGCTTTCTTT.

The chain links TRBV19 to TRBJ2-7; TRBD2 is a possible D gene (6 bases). The CDR3 extends over 13 amino acids. Germline V lookup: CDR1 LNHDA, CDR2 SQIVND (reference sequence). The V and J ends lost 3 bases and 4 bases respectively, with 10 bases between them. The CDR3 coding sequence is TGTGCCAGTAGTATGCGGGGAGTGTACGAGCAGTACTTC. Its translation is CASSMRGVYEQYF.

A few counts support this clonotype. This may be a read error: a much more frequent sequence differs by one nucleotide. The genes are TRBV2 and TRBJ2-7; the D gene is possibly TRBD2 (5 bases). The CDR3 has 15 amino acids. V was cut by 4 bases and J by 5 bases, with 18 bases left in between. Germline V gene sequence: CDR1 SNHLY, CDR2 FYNNEI. The chain's CDR3 is CASSAIRGPENEQYF. The CDR3 DNA follows: TGTGCCAGCAGTGCGATTCGAGGGCCTGAGAACGAGCAGTACTTC.

At least ten counts were recorded for this clonotype. V usage is TRBV15 and J usage is TRBJ1-1, with D possibly being TRBD1 (6 bases). This CDR3 has 15 residues. V was trimmed by 5 bases and J by 5 bases, leaving 18 bases between them. The V gene's germline CDR1 is LNHNV and CDR2 YYDKDF (reference sequence). Written as DNA, the CDR3 is TGTGCCACCAGCCCCCACAGGGCGGTAGGGACTGAAGCTTTCTTT. Its protein is CATSPHRAVGTEAFF.

This clonotype is medium-sized (0.01 to 0.1%) within its sample. At one of its ends the junction is not consistent with the germline gene, which may arise from a read error. The J gene is TRBJ2-3, the V gene TRBV2; 9 bases map to TRBD2. This CDR3 has 15 amino acids. Germline assignment: CDR1 SNHLY and CDR2 FYNNEI. The CDR3 is CASSEGTSSTDTQYF. The DNA for the CDR3 is TGTGCCAGCAGCGAAGGGACTAGCAGCACAGATACGCAGTATTTT.

In this sample, this clonotype turned up many times. V usage is TRBV6-1 and J usage is TRBJ2-7, with a tentative D call TRBD2 (5 bases). Germline lookup yields CDR1 MNHNS and CDR2 SASEGT. The CDR3 runs to 14 residues. Trimming pared 1 base from V and 3 bases from J, leaving 10 bases between. CDR3 residues: CASSEGLAVYEQYF. In DNA, the CDR3 is TGTGCCAGCAGTGAAGGGCTAGCCGTCTACGAGCAGTACTTC.

This clonotype was detected ten times or more. This chain connects TRBV19 to TRBJ1-1, with D unresolved. The ends were cut back, 6 bases at V and 5 bases at J, with 13 bases in the middle. From germline, CDR1 is LNHDA and CDR2 SQIVND (reference sequence). This CDR3 contains 13 residues. The CDR3 DNA sequence: TGTGCCAGTAGCAGCGTTAGAGGGACTGAAGCTTTCTTT. This gives the protein CASSSVRGTEAFF.

This clonotype was found many times. The rearrangement joins TRBV7-2 to TRBJ1-5; 7 bases align to TRBD1. CDR1 and CDR2 from the germline V gene are SGHTA and FQGNSA. J lost 9 bases, V lost 5 bases, and 4 bases had no gene match. CDR3 size: 12 residues. The CDR3 region has the DNA TGTGCCAGCAGCGTACAGGGGTTGCCCCAGCATTTT. It is translated as CASSVQGLPQHF. Full variable domain (missing parts from reference TRBV7-2 and TRBJ1-5): GAGVSQSPSNKVTEKGKDVELRCDPISGHTALYWYRQSLGQGLEFLIYFQGNSAPDKSGLPSDRFSAERTGGSVSTLTIQRTQQEDSAVYLCASSVQGLPQHFGDGTRLSIL.

This rearrangement joins TRBV14 to TRBJ2-7, with unresolved D. V gave up 0 bases and J gave up 2 bases, with 8 bases separating them. Germline CDR1 SGHDN, CDR2 FVKESK. The CDR3 loop spans 14 amino acids. The CDR3 DNA reads as TGTGCCAGCAGCCAAGAGGCAGGACCCTACGAGCAGTACTTC. Translated: CASSQEAGPYEQYF.

This clonotype was counted ten times or more. The V gene is TRBV5-6, the J gene TRBJ1-2; tentatively, D is TRBD1 (5 bases). Trimming removed 4 bases at V and 0 bases at J, with 13 bases between. CDR1 is SGHDT, CDR2 YYEEEE, per germline. This CDR3 has 15 residues. The CDR3 reads CASSLRQKPNYGYTF. The CDR3 nucleotides are TGTGCCAGCAGCCTTAGACAGAAGCCTAACTATGGCTACACCTTC.

This clonotype came up many times. A junction boundary mismatches the germline segment, possibly from a read error. The gene calls are TRBV11-2 and TRBJ2-1; no reliable D call. Germline V gives CDR1 SGHAT, CDR2 FQNNGV. The CDR3 spans 16 residues. For the CDR3, the DNA is TGTGCCAGCAGTAGAGTAAGGGATAACCCGCGCAATGGGCAGTTCTTC. It translates to CASSRVRDNPRNGQFF.

Many counts were recorded for this clonotype. This chain links TRBV2 with TRBJ2-3; no clear D. V was trimmed by 7 bases and J by 9 bases, leaving 11 bases between them. The germline gives CDR1 SNHLY, CDR2 FYNNEI. CDR3 size: 11 residues. The CDR3 nucleotides read TGTGCCAGCACCCCCGGCAGGACGCAGTATTTT. It is translated as CASTPGRTQYF.

This clonotype was recorded a few times. The chain links TRBV7-8 to TRBJ2-5, with D unresolved. The CDR3 contains 13 residues. V was clipped by 1 base and J by 3 bases, with 6 bases between them. CDR1 SGHVS and CDR2 FQNEAQ come from the germline V gene. For the CDR3, the DNA is TGTGCCAGCAGCTTAGGCTCAAAAGAGACCCAGTACTTC. Its protein product is CASSLGSKETQYF.

Many counts were recorded for this clonotype. The chain joins TRBV10-3 to TRBJ1-2, with D uncertain. Germline lookup yields CDR1 ENHRY and CDR2 SYGVKD. This CDR3 region has 15 residues. V shed 5 bases and J shed 0 bases, with 13 bases lying between them. CDR3 sequence: CAISPADGANYGYTF. CDR3 in DNA: TGTGCCATCAGTCCGGCGGACGGAGCTAACTATGGCTACACCTTC.

This clonotype was observed once. This likely stems from a read error, as it lies one base from a far larger clone. The chain combines TRBV11-2 with TRBJ2-5, with a possible D match to TRBD1 (7 bases). Germline V gives CDR1 SGHAT, CDR2 FQNNGV. CDR3 length equals 15 residues. Trimming left V 5 bases short and J 11 bases short, with 24 bases between. The CDR3 nucleotides read TGTGCCAGCAGCCTACCCCAGGGGGGAGGCAATGAGCAGTACTTC. Protein: CASSLPQGGGNEQYF.

This clonotype came up many times. This chain links TRBV11-2 with TRBJ2-7; D is unresolved. Trimming stripped 2 bases from V and 3 bases from J, with 11 bases between. The CDR3 contains 14 residues. The germline CDR1 and CDR2 sequences are SGHAT and FQNNGV. The CDR3, as DNA: TGTGCCAGCAGCTTAATTAAAAAAATCTACGAGCAGTACTTC. Translating gives CASSLIKKIYEQYF.

The chain recombines TRBV20-1 with TRBJ1-1; D gene uncertain. The CDR3 is 13 amino acids. V was pared by 1 base and J by 3 bases, with 9 bases between. Germline values: CDR1 DFQATT, CDR2 SNEGSKA (reference sequence). The CDR3 sequence is CSARGVVYTEAFF. Written as DNA, the CDR3 is TGCAGTGCTAGAGGGGTGGTATACACTGAAGCTTTCTTT.

This clonotype appeared many times. The chain recombines TRBV28 with TRBJ2-1; possible D gene TRBD2, 5 bases. The CDR3 is 14 residues long. Trimming cost V 6 bases and J 1 base, with 10 bases left between them. Germline values: CDR1 MDHEN, CDR2 SYDVKM. Here the CDR3 reads CASRVSGSYNEQFF. In nucleotides, the CDR3 is TGTGCCAGCAGGGTAAGCGGATCCTACAATGAGCAGTTCTTC.